The entry that follows covers one TCR beta chain sequence. The entry originates in a study of CD8+ T cells in alopecia areata. Indicated treatment: oral pan-JAK inhibitor, 5-10 mg twice daily. It was from alopecia areata patients that lesional scalp punch biopsies and peripheral blood were collected. This CDR3 is 13 amino acids long. Germline loops: CDR1 MNHNS, CDR2 SASEGT. Losses at the gene ends were 4 bases for V and 7 bases for J; bases not matched to a gene: 3. RNA, once extracted, was reverse transcribed into cDNA for use as the sequencing template. Assay used: immunoSEQ multiplex PCR; TCRdb lists only in-frame clones, some missing. The profile covers approximately 180,000 clones, with approximately 67% appearing a single time and approximately 1.2% taken by the ten largest.

The TCR originated in a human donor with alopecia areata. The material was CD4+ T cells sorted from blood, obtained around week 50, from a patient treated with tofacitinib. V and J are TRBV6-1 and TRBJ2-2; TRBD2 agrees at 7 bases. CDR3 sequence (DNA): TGTGCCAGCAGTGTTCGGGAGGACGGGGAGCTGTTTTTT. Translating gives CASSVREDGELFF.